This T cell receptor beta chain was found in a study of T cell responses to AZD1222 COVID-19 vaccine. Study-wide background: Timing groups of about 4 and about 12 weeks for second doses were pooled.

Clones were read by immunoSEQ multiplex PCR, and TCRdb kept only the in-frame ones, dropping some. The profile shows roughly 130,000 clones, just over 85% of them singletons. In the case of this clone: Its antigen is unidentified.

Broader study findings: Most donors were white British, females outnumbered males, and clonal diversity was possibly underestimated.

CDR1 ENHRY and CDR2 SYGVKD come from the germline V gene. The CDR3 is made up of 15 amino acids. Losses at the gene ends were 6 bases for V and 1 base for J; bases not matched to a gene: 4. The sample in question was peripheral blood, obtained on day 0 of AZD1222 vaccination. The V gene is TRBV10-3, the J gene TRBJ2-3, with 10 nucleotides matching TRBD2. This TCR derives from an adult in good health. CDR3 loop: CAISRGTSGTDTQYF. CDR3 bases: TGTGCCATCAGCCGGGGGACTAGCGGCACAGATACGCAGTATTTT.